This TCR beta chain is from a study of blood T cells in healthy people across ages (dated by TCRdb to the mid-2010s). Study-level background: In model experiments, roughly one uniquely barcoded TCR beta cDNA molecule per two T cells was captured by template switching. To track age-related changes in TCR beta repertoire diversity, the study relied on deep sequencing normalized with unique cDNA molecular identifiers. Donors were grouped into four age groups: young (average approximately 15 years), middle-aged (under 40), aged (approximately 67) and long-lived (over 80). Two additional independent replicas of 1 million unique cDNA reads from the same blood draw were analyzed for two donors (one aged 18 to 30 and one aged 80 or older).

The donors were roughly 40 Caucasian individuals from Russia, aged 6 to 90 years, who were systemically healthy. Around 9.7 milliliters of peripheral blood were collected from each donor into EDTA-treated Vacutainer tubes. Ficoll-Paque density-gradient centrifugation was used to isolate PBMCs, with at least 7 million obtained per sample. Trizol reagent was used to extract total RNA from PBMCs, with at least 6 micrograms per sample. For every donor, flow cytometry on a PBMC aliquot measured the percentage of naive CD45RAhigh/CD27high T cells. The full study reports these points: As age increased, observed TCR beta diversity per million T cells dropped in a roughly linear way, and a significant reduction was already evident by age 40. The percentage of naive T cells measured by flow cytometry correlated strongly with observed TCR beta diversity. The long-lived group showed more naive CD4+ T cells, fewer expanded clones and increased TCR diversity than the aged group, suggesting age selection. Donor CMV infection status was unknown, potentially confounding age-related changes in expanded clonotypes. Estimates of total diversity based on one million sequenced T cells were considered lower bounds and underestimates. Bulk unsorted PBMC profiling prevented conclusive comparison of naive and antigen-experienced compartments.

The CDR3 holds 14 amino acids from the cysteine to the phenylalanine. Only the CDR3 region is kept as DNA, spanning 42 bases read in frame from base 1. The germline V gene sets CDR1 to MDHEN and CDR2 to SYDVKM. Compared with germline, V lacks 3 bases and J lacks 12 bases; bases without a gene match: 8. The method behind the library was 5' RACE. The sample was run on an Illumina HiSeq 2500. A second about 7 to 12 cycle PCR used a sample-barcoded 5' primer and a J-beta primer mix. A template-switch 5' adaptor carrying 12 random nucleotides introduced a unique molecular identifier onto each TCR beta cDNA molecule. At least 2.5 million CDR3-containing paired-end reads were obtained from each sample. The Mint cDNA synthesis kit, primed by a TRBC-specific oligonucleotide, was used to synthesize first-strand cDNA from all RNA. All cDNA was treated with uracil-DNA glycosylase and then went through a first 18-cycle PCR with the universal primers M1SS and BC2_uni_R. Processing in the source paper ran as follows. For normalization, 1 million high-quality reads, each with a distinct molecular identifier, were randomly selected from each sample. Reads sharing molecular identifiers were discarded rather than binned into consensus sequences. MiTCR, run with a Q25 quality threshold and the strictest error-elimination algorithm, handled CDR3 identification, clonotype clustering and error correction. A nonparametric unseen species model using Euler transformation provided a lower-bound estimate of total TCR beta diversity. The raw public data were reprocessed by TCRdb itself: fastp quality trimming at Q25, MiXCR clonotype calling, in-frame beta chains only. Merged by CDR3 protein, the rows form single entries marked with the most common genes and DNA. TCRdb's processing, not the authors' own work, is the source of the V and J calls. The sample profile shows some 940,000 distinct CDR3 sequences; under 35% of them were found once. Approximately 10% of the sample rests with the top ten.

As concerns this clonotype: Its antigen is still unknown. Base qualities are not recorded, but no much larger clone differs from it by a single base.

These data were also filed under a second study, of T cells of mothers and their children. The second investigation adds: Nine systemically healthy Caucasian individuals served as donors, namely three mothers together with their six children. cDNA synthesis used all of the extracted RNA, with approximately 1.6 ug of RNA in each 15 ul reaction. In the second PCR, the M1S primer introduced both the sample barcodes and 2-4 random nucleotides. Over 9 million TCR beta CDR3 reads came from each mother, compared with millions of reads from each child. Thymic selection shapes the output of TCR recombination in a similar way in related and unrelated pairs, and inherited differences have a minor effect. Normalized repertoire overlap was always found to be slightly, but never significantly, higher in related mother-child pairs than in unrelated mother-child pairs. With a sensitivity of 90 to 100 clones per million clonotypes, no persistent microchimeric T cell clones were detected. The study used deep NGS to compare TCR beta repertoires of mothers and children, seeking features distinguishing related mother-child pairs from unrelated individuals. The mean age was around 40 +/- 4 years for the mothers and approximately 11 +/- 4 years for the children. After adapter ligation was performed with NEBNext reagents, the libraries were sequenced on an Illumina HiSeq 2000 with 100+100 nt paired-end reads. To avoid cross-contamination, the mother libraries and the child libraries were prepared a month apart and sequenced in separate runs. For each donor, between roughly 500,000 and 2,200,000 distinct TCR beta clonotypes were identified. Naive TCR beta clonotypes were estimated from low-frequency clonotypes matched to each donor's FACS-determined naive share, without sorting.

Sequencing was performed on blood. This sequence originates from a woman in her thirties or forties in good health. Here the chain combines TRBV28 and TRBJ2-1, and TRBD2 matches 10 of the central bases. At the DNA level, the sequence is TGTGCCAGCAGTTTTACTAGCGGGGTGGATGGGCAGTTCTTC. Protein translation: CASSFTSGVDGQFF.